This TCR beta chain was sequenced for a study of cytomegalovirus exposure and HLA in healthy donors. In the PCR, 60 Vbeta and 13 Jbeta primers were used. TCRdb's copy holds only in-frame clones and misses some; the assay was immunoSEQ multiplex PCR. Of approximately 150,000 clones in the sample, under 70% were seen once. The sequence derives from a man aged 30 to 45 in good health and CMV-seropositive. Sequenced: PBMCs.

CDR3 DNA: TGTGCCAGTAGTATTGGTGACTACACTGAAGCTTTCTTT. Translated: CASSIGDYTEAFF. The chain links TRBV19 to TRBJ1-1; D ambiguous. There are 13 residues in the CDR3. Germline-derived CDR1 and CDR2 are LNHDA and SQIVND (reference sequence). V was shortened by 3 bases and J by 3 bases, with 8 bases between the two germline ends.